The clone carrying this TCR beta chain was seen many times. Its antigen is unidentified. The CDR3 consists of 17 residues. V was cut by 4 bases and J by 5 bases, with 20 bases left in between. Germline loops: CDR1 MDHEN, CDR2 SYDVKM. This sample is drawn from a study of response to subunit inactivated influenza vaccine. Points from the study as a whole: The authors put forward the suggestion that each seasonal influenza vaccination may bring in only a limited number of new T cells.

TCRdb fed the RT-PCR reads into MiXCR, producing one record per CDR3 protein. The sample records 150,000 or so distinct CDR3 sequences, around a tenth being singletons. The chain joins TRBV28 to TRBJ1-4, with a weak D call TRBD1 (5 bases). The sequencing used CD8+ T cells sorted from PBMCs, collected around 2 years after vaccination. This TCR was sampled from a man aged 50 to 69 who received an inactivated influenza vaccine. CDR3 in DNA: TGTGCCAGCAGTTCGCAGGACGACCGGGGCTACAATGAAAAACTGTTTTTT. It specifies CASSSQDDRGYNEKLFF.